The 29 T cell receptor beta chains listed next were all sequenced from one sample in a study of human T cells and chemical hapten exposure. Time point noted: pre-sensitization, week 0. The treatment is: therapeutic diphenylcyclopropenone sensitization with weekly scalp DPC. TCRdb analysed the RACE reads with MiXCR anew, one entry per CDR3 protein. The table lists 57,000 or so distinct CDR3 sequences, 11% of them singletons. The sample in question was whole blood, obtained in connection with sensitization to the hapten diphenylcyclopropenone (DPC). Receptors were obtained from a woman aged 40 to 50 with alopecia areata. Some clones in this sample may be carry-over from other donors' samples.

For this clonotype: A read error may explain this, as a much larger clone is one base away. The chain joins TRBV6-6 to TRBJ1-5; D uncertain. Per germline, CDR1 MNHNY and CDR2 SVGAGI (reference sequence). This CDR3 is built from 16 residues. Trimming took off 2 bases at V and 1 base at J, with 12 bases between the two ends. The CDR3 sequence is CASSYTGGASNQPQHF. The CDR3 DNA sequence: TGTGCCAGCAGTTACACGGGAGGAGCCAGCAATCAGCCCCAGCATTTT.

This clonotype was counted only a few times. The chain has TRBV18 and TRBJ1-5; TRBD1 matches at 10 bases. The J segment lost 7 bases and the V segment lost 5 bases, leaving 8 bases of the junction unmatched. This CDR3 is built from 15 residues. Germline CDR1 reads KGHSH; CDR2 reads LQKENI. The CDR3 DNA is TGTGCCAGCTCAGCCGGGACAGGGGAGCACCAGCCCCAGCATTTT. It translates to CASSAGTGEHQPQHF.

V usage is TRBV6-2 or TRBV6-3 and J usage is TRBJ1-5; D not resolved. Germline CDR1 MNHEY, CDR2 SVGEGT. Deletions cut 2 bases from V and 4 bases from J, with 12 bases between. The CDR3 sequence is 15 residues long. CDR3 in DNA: TGTGCCAGCAGTTACCCCAGCCGGTCGAATCAGCCCCAGCATTTT. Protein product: CASSYPSRSNQPQHF.

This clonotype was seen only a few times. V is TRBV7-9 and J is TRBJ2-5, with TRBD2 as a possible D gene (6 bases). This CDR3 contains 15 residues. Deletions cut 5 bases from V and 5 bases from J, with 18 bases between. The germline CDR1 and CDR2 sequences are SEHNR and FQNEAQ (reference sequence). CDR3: CASSGYSGLGETQYF. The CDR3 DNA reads TGTGCCAGCAGCGGCTACAGCGGGTTGGGGGAGACCCAGTACTTC.

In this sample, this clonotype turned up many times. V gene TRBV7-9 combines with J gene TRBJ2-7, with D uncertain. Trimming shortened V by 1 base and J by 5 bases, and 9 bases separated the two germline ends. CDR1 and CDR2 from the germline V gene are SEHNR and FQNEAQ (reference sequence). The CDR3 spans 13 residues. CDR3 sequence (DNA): TGTGCCAGCAGCTTAGTAGGCAGGAACGAGCAGTACTTC. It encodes CASSLVGRNEQYF.

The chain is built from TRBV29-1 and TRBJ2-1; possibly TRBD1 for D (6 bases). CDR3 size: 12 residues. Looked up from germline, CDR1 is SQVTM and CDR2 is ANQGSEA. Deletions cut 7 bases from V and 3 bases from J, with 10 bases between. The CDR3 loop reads CSAQGGYNEQFF. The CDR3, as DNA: TGCAGCGCCCAAGGGGGCTACAATGAGCAGTTCTTC.

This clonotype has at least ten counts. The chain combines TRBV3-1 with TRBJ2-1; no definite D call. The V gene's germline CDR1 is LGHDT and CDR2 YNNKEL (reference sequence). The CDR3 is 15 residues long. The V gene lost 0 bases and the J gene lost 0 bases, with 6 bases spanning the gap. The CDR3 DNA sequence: TGTGCCAGCAGCCAAGAACAGATCTCCTACAATGAGCAGTTCTTC. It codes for CASSQEQISYNEQFF.

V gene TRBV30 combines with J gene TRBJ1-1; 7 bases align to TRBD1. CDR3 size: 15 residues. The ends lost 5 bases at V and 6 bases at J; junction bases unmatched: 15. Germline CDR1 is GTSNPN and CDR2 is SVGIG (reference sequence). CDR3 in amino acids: CAWAGTATKDAEAFF. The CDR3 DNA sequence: TGTGCCTGGGCCGGGACAGCGACCAAGGACGCTGAAGCTTTCTTT.

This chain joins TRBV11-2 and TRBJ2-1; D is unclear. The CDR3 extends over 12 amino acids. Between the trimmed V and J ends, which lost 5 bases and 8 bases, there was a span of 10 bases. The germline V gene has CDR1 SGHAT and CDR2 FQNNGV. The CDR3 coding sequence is TGTGCCAGCAGCCCCTTTTTGGATGAGCAGTTCTTC. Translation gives CASSPFLDEQFF.

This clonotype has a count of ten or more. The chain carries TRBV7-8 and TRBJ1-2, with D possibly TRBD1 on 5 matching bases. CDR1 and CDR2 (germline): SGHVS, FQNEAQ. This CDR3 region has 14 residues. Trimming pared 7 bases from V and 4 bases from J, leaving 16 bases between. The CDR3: CASTEDRDPYGYTF. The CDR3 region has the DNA TGTGCCAGCACCGAAGACCGGGACCCCTATGGCTACACCTTC.

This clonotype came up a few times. The CDR3 DNA follows: TGCGCCAGCAGTAATCCCAGCCTTCAGGAGCAGTACTTC. It specifies CASSNPSLQEQYF. The chain couples TRBV5-1 to TRBJ2-7; D is undetermined. V was clipped by 5 bases and J by 7 bases, with 16 bases between them. CDR3 length equals 13 residues. Germline V gives CDR1 SGHRS, CDR2 YFSETQ.

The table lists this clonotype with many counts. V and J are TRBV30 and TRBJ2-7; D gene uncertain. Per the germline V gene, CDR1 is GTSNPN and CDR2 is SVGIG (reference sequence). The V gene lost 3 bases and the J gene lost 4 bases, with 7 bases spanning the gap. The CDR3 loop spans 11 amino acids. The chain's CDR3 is CAWSPAYEQYF. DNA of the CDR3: TGTGCCTGGAGCCCCGCTTACGAGCAGTACTTC.

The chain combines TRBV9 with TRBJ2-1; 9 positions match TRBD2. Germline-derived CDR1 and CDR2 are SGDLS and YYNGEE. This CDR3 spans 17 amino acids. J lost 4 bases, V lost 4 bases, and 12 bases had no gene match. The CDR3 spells CASSFSGGQQFYNEQFF. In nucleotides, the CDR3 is TGTGCCAGCAGCTTTAGCGGGGGCCAACAATTTTACAATGAGCAGTTCTTC.

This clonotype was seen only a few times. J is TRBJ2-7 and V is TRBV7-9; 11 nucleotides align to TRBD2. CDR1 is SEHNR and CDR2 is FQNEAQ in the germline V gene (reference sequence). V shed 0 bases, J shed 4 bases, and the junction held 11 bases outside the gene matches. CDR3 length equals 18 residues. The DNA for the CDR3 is TGTGCCAGCAGCTTAGCGCTGGGGCTAGCGGGGGGCGAGTACGAGCAGTACTTC. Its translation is CASSLALGLAGGEYEQYF.

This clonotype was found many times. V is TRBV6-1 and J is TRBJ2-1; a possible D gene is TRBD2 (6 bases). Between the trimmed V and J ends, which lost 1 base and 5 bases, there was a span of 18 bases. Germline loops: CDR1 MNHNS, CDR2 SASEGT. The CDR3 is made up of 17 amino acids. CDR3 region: CASSEGWGWGVDNEQFF. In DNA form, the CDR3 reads TGTGCCAGCAGTGAAGGTTGGGGCTGGGGGGTTGACAATGAGCAGTTCTTC.

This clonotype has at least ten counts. The chain's CDR3 is CASSYGWAYEQYF. The CDR3 nucleotides are TGTGCCAGCAGTTACGGGTGGGCCTACGAGCAGTACTTC. This chain joins TRBV6-5 and TRBJ2-7, with D unclear. Germline lookup yields CDR1 MNHEY and CDR2 SVGAGI. Trimming took off 2 bases at V and 2 bases at J, with 7 bases between the two ends. The CDR3 consists of 13 residues.

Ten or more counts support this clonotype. The CDR3 reads CASSFGGLGSPLHF. DNA of the CDR3: TGTGCCAGCAGCTTCGGGGGGCTTGGTTCACCCCTCCACTTT. The genes are TRBV13 and TRBJ1-6; D may be TRBD1 (6 bases). Trimming shortened V by 3 bases and J by 9 bases, and 12 bases separated the two germline ends. This CDR3 comprises 14 residues. Germline lookup yields CDR1 PRHDT and CDR2 FYEKMQ (reference sequence).

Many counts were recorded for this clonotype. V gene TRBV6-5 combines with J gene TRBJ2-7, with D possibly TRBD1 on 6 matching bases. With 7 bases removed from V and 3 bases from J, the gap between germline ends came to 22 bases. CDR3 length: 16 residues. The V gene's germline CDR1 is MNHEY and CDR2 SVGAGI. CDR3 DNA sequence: TGTGCCAGCAATTCCCTGGCCGGGACAAAGAGCTACGAGCAGTACTTC. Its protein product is CASNSLAGTKSYEQYF.

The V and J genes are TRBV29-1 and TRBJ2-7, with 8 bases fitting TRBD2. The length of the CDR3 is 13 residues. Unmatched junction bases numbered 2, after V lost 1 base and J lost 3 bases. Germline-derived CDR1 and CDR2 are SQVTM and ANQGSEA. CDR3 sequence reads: CSVEGGRFYEQYF. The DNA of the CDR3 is TGCAGCGTTGAAGGCGGGAGGTTCTACGAGCAGTACTTC.

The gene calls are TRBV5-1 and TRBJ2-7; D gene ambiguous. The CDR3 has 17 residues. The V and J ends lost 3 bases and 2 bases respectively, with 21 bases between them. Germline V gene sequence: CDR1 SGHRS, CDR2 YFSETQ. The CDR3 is CASSYPEPTGSTYEQYF. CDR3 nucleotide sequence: TGCGCCAGCAGCTACCCAGAACCGACGGGCTCCACCTACGAGCAGTACTTC.

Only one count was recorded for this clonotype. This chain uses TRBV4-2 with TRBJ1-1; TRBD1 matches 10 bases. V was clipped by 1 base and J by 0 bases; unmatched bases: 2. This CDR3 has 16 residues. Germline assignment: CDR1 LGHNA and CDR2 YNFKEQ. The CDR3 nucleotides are TGTGCCAGCAGCCAAGGACAGGGGGCCCTGAACACTGAAGCTTTCTTT. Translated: CASSQGQGALNTEAFF.

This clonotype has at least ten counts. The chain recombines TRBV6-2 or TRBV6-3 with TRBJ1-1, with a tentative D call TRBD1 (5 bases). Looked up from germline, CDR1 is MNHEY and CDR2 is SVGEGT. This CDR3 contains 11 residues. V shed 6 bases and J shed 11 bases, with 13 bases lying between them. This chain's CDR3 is CASSRGYDAFF. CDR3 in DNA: TGTGCCAGCAGCCGGGGGTATGACGCTTTCTTT.

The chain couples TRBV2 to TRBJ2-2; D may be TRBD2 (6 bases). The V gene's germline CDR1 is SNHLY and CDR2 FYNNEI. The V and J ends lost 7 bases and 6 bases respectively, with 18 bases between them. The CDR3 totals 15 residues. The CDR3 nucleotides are TGTGCCAGCATGGGGTCTAGCAGGAGGGCCGGGGAGCTGTTTTTT. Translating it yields CASMGSSRRAGELFF.

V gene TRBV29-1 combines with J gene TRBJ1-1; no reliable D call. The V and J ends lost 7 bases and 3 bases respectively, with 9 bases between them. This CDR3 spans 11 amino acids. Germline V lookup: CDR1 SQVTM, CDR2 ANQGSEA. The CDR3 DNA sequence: TGCAGCGCCTCGAAGGACACTGAAGCTTTCTTT. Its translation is CSASKDTEAFF.

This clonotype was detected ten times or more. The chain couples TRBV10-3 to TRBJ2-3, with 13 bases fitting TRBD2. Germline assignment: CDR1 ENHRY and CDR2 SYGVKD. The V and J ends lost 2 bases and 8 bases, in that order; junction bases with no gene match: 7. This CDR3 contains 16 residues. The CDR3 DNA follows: TGTGCCATCAGTGAGACTAGCGGGAGGGCGGGCGCTACGCAGTATTTT. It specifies CAISETSGRAGATQYF.

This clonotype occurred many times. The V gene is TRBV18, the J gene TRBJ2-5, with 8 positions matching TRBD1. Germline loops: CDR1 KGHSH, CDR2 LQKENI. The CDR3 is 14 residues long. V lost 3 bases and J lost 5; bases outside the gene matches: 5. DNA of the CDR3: TGTGCCAGCTCACCTCTGGACAGGGCGGAGACCCAGTACTTC. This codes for CASSPLDRAETQYF.

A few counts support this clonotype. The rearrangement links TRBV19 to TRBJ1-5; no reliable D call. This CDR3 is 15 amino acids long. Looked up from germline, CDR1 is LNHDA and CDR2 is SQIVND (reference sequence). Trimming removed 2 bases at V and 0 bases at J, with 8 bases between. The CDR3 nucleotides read TGTGCCAGTAGTATACGACGGAATAGCAATCAGCCCCAGCATTTT. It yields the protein CASSIRRNSNQPQHF.

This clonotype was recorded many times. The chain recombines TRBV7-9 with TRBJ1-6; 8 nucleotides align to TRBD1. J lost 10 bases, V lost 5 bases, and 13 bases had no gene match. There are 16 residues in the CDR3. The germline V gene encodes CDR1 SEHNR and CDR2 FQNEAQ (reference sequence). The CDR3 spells CASSAGGAPLESPLHF. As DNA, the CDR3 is TGTGCCAGCAGCGCAGGGGGCGCCCCTCTTGAGTCACCCCTCCACTTT.

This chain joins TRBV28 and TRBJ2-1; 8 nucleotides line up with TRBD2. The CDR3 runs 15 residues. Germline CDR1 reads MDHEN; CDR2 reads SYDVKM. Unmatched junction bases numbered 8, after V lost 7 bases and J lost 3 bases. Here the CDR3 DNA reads TGTGCCAGCACCTTCGGAGCGGGAGTCTACAATGAGCAGTTCTTC. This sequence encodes CASTFGAGVYNEQFF. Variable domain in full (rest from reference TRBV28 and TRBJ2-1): DVKVTQSSRYLVKRTGEKVFLECVQDMDHENMFWYRQDPGLGLRLIYFSYDVKMKEKGDIPEGYSVSREKKERFSLILESASTNQTSMYLCASTFGAGVYNEQFFGPGTRLTVL.